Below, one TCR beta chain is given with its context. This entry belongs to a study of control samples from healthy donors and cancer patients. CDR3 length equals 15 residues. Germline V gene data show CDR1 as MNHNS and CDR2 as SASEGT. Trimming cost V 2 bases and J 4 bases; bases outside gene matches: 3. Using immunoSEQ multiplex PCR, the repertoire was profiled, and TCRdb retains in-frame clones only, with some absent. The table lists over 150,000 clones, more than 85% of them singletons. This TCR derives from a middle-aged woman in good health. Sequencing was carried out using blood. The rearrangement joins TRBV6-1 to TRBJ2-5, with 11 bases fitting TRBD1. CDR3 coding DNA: TGTGCCAGCAGTGAATGGGGACAGGGGGGAGAGACCCAGTACTTC. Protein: CASSEWGQGGETQYF.